One TCR beta chain is described in this entry. The specificity of this receptor is unknown. At one boundary the junction diverges from the germline segment, which might be a read error. The same CDR3 can be traced to other DNA sequences in this sample. The trial excluded patients who had a history of autoimmune disease or who were on systemic immunosuppression. In every dose cohort, peripheral blood was drawn for TCR sequencing at baseline, cycle 4 day 1, and cycle 7 day 1. Samples came from an open-label, multicenter, first-in-human phase I dose-escalation trial of ivuxolimab. Adults with locally advanced or metastatic head and neck squamous cell, hepatocellular, melanoma or renal cell carcinoma were enrolled in the trial. Before TCR sequencing, CD4+ T cells and CD8+ T cells from peripheral blood were sorted into separate populations. The germline V gene (reference sequence) gives CDR1 as SGHNT and CDR2 as YYREEE. Spanning cysteine to phenylalanine, the CDR3 consists of 14 amino acids. Kept here is only the CDR3 DNA, which spans 42 bases and is read in frame from base 1.

The source of the sample is a study of OX40 agonist ivuxolimab in advanced cancers. Broadly, across the study: Ivuxolimab was a fully human IgG2 agonistic monoclonal antibody targeting the costimulatory receptor OX40 (CD134). Intravenous ivuxolimab was administered to patients every 2 weeks at six dose levels: 0.01, 0.1, 0.3, 1.5, 3 and 10 mg/kg. Among the roughly 50 dose-escalation patients, some 20 had hepatocellular carcinoma, approximately 15 melanoma, 9 renal cell carcinoma and 9 head and neck cancer. A male proportion of around 81% and a mean age of roughly 55 years, ranging from roughly 23 to 80, were recorded for the dose-escalation cohort. Prior anti-PD-1, anti-PD-L1 or anti-CTLA-4 therapy was permitted, and 30% to 50% of dose-escalation patients had received checkpoint inhibitors. Partial responses occurred in three dose-escalation patients: two with cutaneous melanoma and one with hepatocellular carcinoma. Peripheral TCRbeta sequencing was intended to test whether TCR sequence diversity was altered and clonal T-cell expansion was caused by ivuxolimab. The paper covers the monotherapy dose-escalation part of the phase I ivuxolimab trial, which included N of about 50 patients. Beyond this particular receptor, the publication reports: Low levels of normalized T-cell clonal expansion were also shown by some nonresponding patients. At doses from 0.1 to 3.0 mg/kg, clonal expansion was seen in both CD4+ and CD8+ blood T cells between baseline and week 6. After ivuxolimab, expanded clones were on average more numerous among CD8+ T cells than among CD4+ T cells. Partial responders in the 0.1-3.0 mg/kg groups had among the lowest normalized peripheral clonal expansion, especially among CD8+ T cells. The antigen specificity of the clonally expanded peripheral T cells was not determined.

Genomic DNA was isolated from the sorted cells so that the TCRbeta CDR3 region could be sequenced. TCRbeta CDR3 regions were sequenced using the immunoSEQ Assay. TCRdb's version of the immuneACCESS table is confined to in-frame rearrangements and falls short of the full clone set. An unresolved V gene accounts for under half of the shortfall where checked; the remainder is of unknown origin. Within this sample are under 85,000 clones, with about 80% of them counted one time only. The ten top clones hold over 2% of the sample. Recombination joined TRBV5-4 with TRBJ2-7; 7 junctional bases match TRBD1. This sequence was found in an adult with an advanced solid tumor such as melanoma, head and neck, liver or kidney cancer. The sample was CD4+ or CD8+ T cells sorted from blood, taken in a trial of the OX40 agonist ivuxolimab. The sequence in DNA is TGCGCCAGCAGCCCCTCGACAGGGTCCTACGAGCAGTACTTC. Its protein product is CASSPSTGSYEQYF.